This T cell receptor (beta chain) emerged from a study of Ad26.COV2.S vaccination and SARS-CoV-2 variants. Study-wide results and caveats: Vaccinees displayed broader spike-specific TCR repertoires than placebo recipients.

This table comes from immunoSEQ multiplex PCR, and its TCRdb copy is limited to in-frame clones, with some not included. Of about 460,000 clones in the sample, 80% to 90% were seen once. As for treatment: roughly 19 received Ad26.COV2.S at low or high dose, single or two shots; about five received placebo; per-sample allocation not given. Following the first vaccine or placebo injection, samples were taken on day 63. A Boston adult aged 18-55 years was the donor. Ad26.COV2.S expressed prefusion-stabilized spike from the original Wuhan strain. Details on this clone: Its antigen is not identified.

Unmatched junction bases numbered 7, after V lost 4 bases and J lost 0 bases. This CDR3 is 16 amino acids long. CDR1 is MNHNS, CDR2 SASEGT, per germline. The source was peripheral blood, collected in a trial of Ad26.COV2.S vaccine versus placebo. The TCR was taken from a person aged 18-65 years who received the Ad26.COV2.S COVID-19 vaccine or a placebo. This chain connects TRBV6-1 to TRBJ2-5; 8 bases align to TRBD1. As DNA, the CDR3 is TGTGCCAGCAGTGGAGCCGGGACAGGTTACCAAGAGACCCAGTACTTC. This translates into CASSGAGTGYQETQYF.